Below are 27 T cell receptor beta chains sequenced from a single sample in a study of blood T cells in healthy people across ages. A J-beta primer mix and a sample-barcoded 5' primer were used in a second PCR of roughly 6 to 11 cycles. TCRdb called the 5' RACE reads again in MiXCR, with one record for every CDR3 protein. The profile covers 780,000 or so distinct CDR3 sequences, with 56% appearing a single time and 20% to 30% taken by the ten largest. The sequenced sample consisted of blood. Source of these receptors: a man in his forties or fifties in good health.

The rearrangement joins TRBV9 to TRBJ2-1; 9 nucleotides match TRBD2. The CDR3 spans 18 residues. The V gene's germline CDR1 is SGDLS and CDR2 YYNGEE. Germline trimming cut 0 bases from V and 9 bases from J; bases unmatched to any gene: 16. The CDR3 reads CASSVVPAGGPFYGEQFF. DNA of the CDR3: TGTGCCAGCAGCGTAGTACCAGCGGGAGGTCCTTTTTACGGTGAGCAGTTCTTC.

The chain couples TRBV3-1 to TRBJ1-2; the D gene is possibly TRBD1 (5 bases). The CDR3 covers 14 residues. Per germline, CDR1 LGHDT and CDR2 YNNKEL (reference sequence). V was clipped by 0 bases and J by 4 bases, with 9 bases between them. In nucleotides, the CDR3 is TGTGCCAGCAGCCAAGACTCAGGGAGCTATGGCTACACCTTC. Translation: CASSQDSGSYGYTF.

The CDR3 sequence: CASSLVRRHNEQFF. The CDR3 region has the DNA TGTGCCAGCAGTTTAGTTCGCAGACACAATGAGCAGTTCTTC. This chain joins TRBV27 and TRBJ2-1, with D unresolved. CDR3 size: 14 residues. Germline CDR1 is MNHEY and CDR2 is SMNVEV (reference sequence). The V and J ends lost 2 bases and 5 bases respectively, with 10 bases between them.

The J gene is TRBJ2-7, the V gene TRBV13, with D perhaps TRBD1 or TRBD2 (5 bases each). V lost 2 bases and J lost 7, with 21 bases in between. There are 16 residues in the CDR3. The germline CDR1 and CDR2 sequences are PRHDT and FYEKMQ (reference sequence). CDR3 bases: TGTGCCAGCAGCTTACCTACGGGGACCGACCACAATGAGCAGTACTTC. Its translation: CASSLPTGTDHNEQYF.

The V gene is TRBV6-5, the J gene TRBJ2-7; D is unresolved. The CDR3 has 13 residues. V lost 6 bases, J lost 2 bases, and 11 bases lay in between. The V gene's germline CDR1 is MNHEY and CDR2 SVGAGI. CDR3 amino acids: CASRSWQTYEQYF. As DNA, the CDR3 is TGTGCCAGCAGAAGTTGGCAGACCTACGAGCAGTACTTC.

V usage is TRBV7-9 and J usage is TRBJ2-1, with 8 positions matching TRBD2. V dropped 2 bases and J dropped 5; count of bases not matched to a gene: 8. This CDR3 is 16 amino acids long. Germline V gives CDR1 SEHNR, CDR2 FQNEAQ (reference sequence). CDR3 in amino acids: CASSLSGGPGNNEQFF. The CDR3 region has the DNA TGTGCCAGCAGCTTATCGGGGGGGCCGGGGAACAATGAGCAGTTCTTC.

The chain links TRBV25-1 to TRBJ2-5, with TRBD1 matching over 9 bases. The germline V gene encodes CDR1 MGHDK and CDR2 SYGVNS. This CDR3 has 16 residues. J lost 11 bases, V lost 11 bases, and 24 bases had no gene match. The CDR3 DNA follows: TGTGCCTGCCAGGATACCACAGGGGGCCTACCCCGGGAGCAGTACTTC. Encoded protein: CACQDTTGGLPREQYF.

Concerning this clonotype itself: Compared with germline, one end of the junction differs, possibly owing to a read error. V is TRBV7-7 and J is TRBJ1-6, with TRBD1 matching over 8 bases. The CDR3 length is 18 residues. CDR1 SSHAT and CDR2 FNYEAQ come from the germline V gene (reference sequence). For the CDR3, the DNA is TGTGCTAGCACCCCGATTGGGACAGGCCGGGATCCGAATTCACCCCTCCACTTT. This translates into CASTPIGTGRDPNSPLHF.

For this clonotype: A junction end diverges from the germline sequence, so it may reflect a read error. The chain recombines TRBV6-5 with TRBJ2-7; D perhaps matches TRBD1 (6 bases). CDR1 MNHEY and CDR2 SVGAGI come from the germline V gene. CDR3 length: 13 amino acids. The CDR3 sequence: CARSSGQIYEQYF. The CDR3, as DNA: TGTGCCCGCAGCAGCGGACAGATCTACGAGCAGTACTTC.

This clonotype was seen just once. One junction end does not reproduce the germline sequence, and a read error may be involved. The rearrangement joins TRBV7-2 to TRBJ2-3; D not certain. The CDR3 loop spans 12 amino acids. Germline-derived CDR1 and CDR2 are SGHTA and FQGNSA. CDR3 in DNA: TGTGACAGCAGCAAGACTGACTATACGCAGTATTTT. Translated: CDSSKTDYTQYF.

The CDR3 sequence is CASSFKHGGLHTEAFF. The CDR3 DNA reads TGTGCCAGCAGCTTTAAACACGGGGGGCTTCACACTGAAGCTTTCTTT. The genes are TRBV13 and TRBJ1-1, with D tentatively TRBD1 (6 bases). The CDR3 spans 16 residues. Trimming took off 3 bases at V and 3 bases at J, with 17 bases between the two ends. Per germline, CDR1 PRHDT and CDR2 FYEKMQ (reference sequence).

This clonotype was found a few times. The CDR3 nucleotides read TGTGCCAGCAGCCAGGGTCGCTGGGACGAGCAGTACTTC. Translated, it gives CASSQGRWDEQYF. The rearrangement uses TRBV14 and TRBJ2-7; D call uncertain. V lost 3 bases and J 5 bases, leaving 11 bases between the germline ends. CDR1 is SGHDN and CDR2 is FVKESK in the germline V gene. This CDR3 has 13 residues.

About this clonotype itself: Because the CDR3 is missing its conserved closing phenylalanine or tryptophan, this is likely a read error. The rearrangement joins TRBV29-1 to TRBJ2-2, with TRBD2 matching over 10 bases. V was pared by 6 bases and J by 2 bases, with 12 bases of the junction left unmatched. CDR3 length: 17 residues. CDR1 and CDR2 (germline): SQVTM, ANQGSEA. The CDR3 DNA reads TGCAGCGTGACAGGCGGGCTAGCGGGGGCAAACACCGGGGAGCTGTTTCTT. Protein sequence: CSVTGGLAGANTGELFL.

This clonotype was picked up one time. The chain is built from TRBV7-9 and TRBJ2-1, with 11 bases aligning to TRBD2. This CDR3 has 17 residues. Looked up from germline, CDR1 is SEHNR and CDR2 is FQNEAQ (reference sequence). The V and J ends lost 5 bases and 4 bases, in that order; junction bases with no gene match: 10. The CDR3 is CASSPERGTSGYNEQFF. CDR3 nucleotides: TGTGCCAGCAGCCCAGAGCGGGGGACTAGCGGTTACAATGAGCAGTTCTTC.

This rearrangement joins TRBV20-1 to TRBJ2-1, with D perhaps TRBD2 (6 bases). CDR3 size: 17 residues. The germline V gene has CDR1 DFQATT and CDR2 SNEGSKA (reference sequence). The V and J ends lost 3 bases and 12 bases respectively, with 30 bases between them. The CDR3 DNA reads TGCAGTGCTAGGAGCCAGCTCATCGGGAGAAACCTATTACCGCAGTTCTTC. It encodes CSARSQLIGRNLLPQFF.

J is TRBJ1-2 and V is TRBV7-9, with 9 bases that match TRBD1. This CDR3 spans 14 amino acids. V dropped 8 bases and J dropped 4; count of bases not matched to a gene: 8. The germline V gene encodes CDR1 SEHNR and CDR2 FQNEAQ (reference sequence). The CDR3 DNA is TGTGCCAGCGGTGGACAGGGGATTATCTATGGCTACACCTTC. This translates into CASGGQGIIYGYTF.

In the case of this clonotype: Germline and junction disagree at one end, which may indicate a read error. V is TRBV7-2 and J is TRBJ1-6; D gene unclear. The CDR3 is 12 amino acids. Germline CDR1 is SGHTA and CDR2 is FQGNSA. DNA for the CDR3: TGTGCCAACAGCGGCGTGAATTCACCCCTCCACTTT. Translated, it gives CANSGVNSPLHF.

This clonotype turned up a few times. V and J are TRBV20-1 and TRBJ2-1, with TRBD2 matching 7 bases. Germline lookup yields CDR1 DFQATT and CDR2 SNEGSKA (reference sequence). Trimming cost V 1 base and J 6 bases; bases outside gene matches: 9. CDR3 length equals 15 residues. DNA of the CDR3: TGCAGTGCTAGAGTACACGGGACTACAAGCAATGAGCAGTTCTTC. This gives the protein CSARVHGTTSNEQFF.

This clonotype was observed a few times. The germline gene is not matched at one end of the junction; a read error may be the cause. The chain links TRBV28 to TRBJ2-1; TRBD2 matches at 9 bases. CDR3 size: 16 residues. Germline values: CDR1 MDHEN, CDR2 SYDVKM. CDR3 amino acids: CASSPIGTSSDNEQFF. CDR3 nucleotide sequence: TGTGCCAGCAGTCCAATAGGGACTAGCTCCGACAATGAGCAGTTCTTC.

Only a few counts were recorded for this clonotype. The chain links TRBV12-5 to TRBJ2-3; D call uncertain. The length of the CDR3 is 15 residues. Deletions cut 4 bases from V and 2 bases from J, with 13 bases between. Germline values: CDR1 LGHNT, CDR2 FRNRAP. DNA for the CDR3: TGTGCTAGTGGTTCCGACCGACTGGTCACAGATACGCAGTATTTT. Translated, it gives CASGSDRLVTDTQYF.

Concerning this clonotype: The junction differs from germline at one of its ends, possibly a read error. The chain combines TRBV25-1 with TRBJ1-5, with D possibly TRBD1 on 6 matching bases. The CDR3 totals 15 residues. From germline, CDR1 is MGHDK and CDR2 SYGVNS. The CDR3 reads CASSESGAFGQPQHF. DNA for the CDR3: TGTGCCAGCAGCGAATCGGGGGCGTTCGGTCAGCCCCAGCATTTT.

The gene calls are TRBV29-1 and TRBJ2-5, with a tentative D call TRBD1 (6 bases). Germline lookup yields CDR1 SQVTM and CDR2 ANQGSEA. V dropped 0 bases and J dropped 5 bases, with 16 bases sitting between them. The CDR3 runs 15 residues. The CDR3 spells CSVEDMGGQTETQYF. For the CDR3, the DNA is TGCAGCGTTGAAGATATGGGTGGACAGACGGAGACCCAGTACTTC.

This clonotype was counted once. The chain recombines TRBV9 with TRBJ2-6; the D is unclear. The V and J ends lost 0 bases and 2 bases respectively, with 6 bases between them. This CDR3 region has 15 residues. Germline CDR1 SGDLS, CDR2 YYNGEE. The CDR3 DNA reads TGTGCCAGCAGCGTAGGAGCAACTGGGGCCAACGTCCTGACTTTC. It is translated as CASSVGATGANVLTF.

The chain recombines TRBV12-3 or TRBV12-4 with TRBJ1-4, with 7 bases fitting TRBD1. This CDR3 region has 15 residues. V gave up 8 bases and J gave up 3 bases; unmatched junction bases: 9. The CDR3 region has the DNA TGTGCCAGCCAAGAGGGGGCAGGGGCTAATGAAAAACTGTTTTTT. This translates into CASQEGAGANEKLFF.

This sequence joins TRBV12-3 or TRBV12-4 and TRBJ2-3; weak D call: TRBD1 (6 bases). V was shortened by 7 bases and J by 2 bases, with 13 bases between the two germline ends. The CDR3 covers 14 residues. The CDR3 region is CASTTGDNTDTQYF. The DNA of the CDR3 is TGTGCCAGCACCACCGGGGACAACACAGATACGCAGTATTTT.

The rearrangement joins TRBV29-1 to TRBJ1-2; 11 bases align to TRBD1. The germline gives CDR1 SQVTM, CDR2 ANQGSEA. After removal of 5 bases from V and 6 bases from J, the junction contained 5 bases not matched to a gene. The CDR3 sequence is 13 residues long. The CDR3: CSVRDRGWDGYTF. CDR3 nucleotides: TGCAGCGTTCGGGACAGGGGGTGGGATGGCTACACCTTC.

The CDR3 loop is CSVERPMTGVLYEQFF. The CDR3 region has the DNA TGCAGCGTTGAACGCCCTATGACGGGAGTGTTGTATGAGCAGTTCTTC. The chain has TRBV29-1 and TRBJ2-1; a weak D match, TRBD2 (6 bases). Looked up from germline, CDR1 is SQVTM and CDR2 is ANQGSEA. The CDR3 has 16 amino acids. The V and J ends lost 2 bases and 8 bases respectively, with 22 bases between them.